This is a list of T cell receptor beta chains from one sample in a study of regulatory T cells in long-lasting Graves disease. TCRdb processed the multiplex PCR reads anew with MiXCR; each CDR3 protein has one entry. The top ten clones hold around a sixth of a sample with under 800,000 distinct CDR3 sequences, approximately 15% of them seen once. The same sample was also used in a study of T cells in Graves' hyperthyroidism and ophthalmopathy.

The source was peripheral blood mononuclear cells (PBMCs), collected at new diagnosis, from a patient treated with antithyroid drugs. Source of these receptors: a woman aged 25-40 years with Graves disease. Each CDR3 is given with its conserved first and last residue. D genes are given only for firm matches. A clone size is listed for some rows: how often the clone was seen (once, few, many), or a class if it is expanded.

TRBD2	15	TRBV20-1	few	TRBJ2-7	TGCAGTGCTAGAGATCCAGGGACTAGCGGCTACGAGCAGTACTTC	CSARDPGTSGYEQYF
TRBD1	13	TRBV28	many	TRBJ1-1	TGTGCCAGCAATTTACAGGGGCCAGTTGAAGCTTTCTTT	CASNLQGPVEAFF
-	16	TRBV19	many	TRBJ2-7	TGTGCCAGTAGTAGCGGACCCTCCCCCCCTATCTACGAGCAGTACTTC	CASSSGPSPPIYEQYF
TRBD2	17	TRBV7-8	-	TRBJ2-5	TGTGCCAGCAGCTCTCCCATTGCGGGGACTAGCGGAGTGACCCAGTACTTC	CASSSPIAGTSGVTQYF
-	14	TRBV20-1	-	TRBJ2-7	TGCAGTGTTTGGGGGCGGGATCAGGGTAACGAGCAGTACTTC	CSVWGRDQGNEQYF
-	16	TRBV18	-	TRBJ1-1	TGTGCCAGCTCACCTTCGATGCAGGGATCATCCACTGAAGCTTTCTTT	CASSPSMQGSSTEAFF
TRBD1	18	TRBV5-1	-	TRBJ1-2	TGCGCCAGCAGTCAGGGGCCCCCTCGGGACAGGTCCGCATATGGCTACACCTTC	CASSQGPPRDRSAYGYTF
-	13	TRBV27	many	TRBJ1-5	TGTGCCAGCAGTTTCTGGGAGAATCAGCCCCAGCATTTT	CASSFWENQPQHF
-	12	TRBV12-3/TRBV12-4	many	TRBJ1-2	TGTGCCAGCAGCCGGAGTAACTATGGCTACACCTTC	CASSRSNYGYTF
-	14	TRBV12-3/TRBV12-4	many	TRBJ1-2	TGTGCCAGCAGTTTATGGGGGACCCACCATGGCTACACCTTC	CASSLWGTHHGYTF
-	13	TRBV28	-	TRBJ1-2	TGTGCCAGCAGTTTTAACCTGAACTATGGCTACACCTTC	CASSFNLNYGYTF
-	12	TRBV20-1	many	TRBJ2-5	TGCAGTGCTAGTGGGGAATGGGAGACCCAGTACTTC	CSASGEWETQYF
-	15	TRBV9	-	TRBJ2-2	TGTGCCAGCAGCGCCCTGGGGGGCTTCACCGGGGAGCTGTTTTTT	CASSALGGFTGELFF
-	13	TRBV11-1	many	TRBJ2-1	TGTGCCAGCAGCCGTATGAACCTCGATGAGCAGTTCTTC	CASSRMNLDEQFF
TRBD1	14	TRBV5-1	-	TRBJ1-2	TGCGCCAGCAGCCATGGACAGGAAAACTATGGCTACACCTTC	CASSHGQENYGYTF
-	15	TRBV28	many	TRBJ1-2	TGTGCCAGCAGTTTGGGACGGGGGGCTGTCGGAGGCTACACCTTC	CASSLGRGAVGGYTF
TRBD2	13	TRBV5-1	-	TRBJ2-1	TGCGCCAGCAGCCTAGCGGAGCCCAATGAGCAGTTCTTC	CASSLAEPNEQFF
TRBD1	15	TRBV5-1	many	TRBJ2-1	TGCGCCAGCAGCTTGGTGGGACAGTCCAACAATGAGCAGTTCTTC	CASSLVGQSNNEQFF
-	13	TRBV7-2	many	TRBJ2-4	TGTGCCAGCAGCAGGGAGGCCAAAAACATTCAGTACTTC	CASSREAKNIQYF
-	13	TRBV30	many	TRBJ1-2	TGTGCCTGGAGGGCCCCAGGCGGCTATGGCTACACCTTC	CAWRAPGGYGYTF
-	16	TRBV7-6	-	TRBJ1-4	TGTGCCAGCAGCCGAGGCGGGGGCCTACCGAATGAAAAACTGTTTTTT	CASSRGGGLPNEKLFF
-	13	TRBV6-2/TRBV6-3	few	TRBJ2-1	TGTGCCAGCAGTTATCAGGGTCTGGGTGAGCAGTTCTTC	CASSYQGLGEQFF
-	18	TRBV2	many	TRBJ1-2	TGTGCCAGCAGTGACCCCGGGACACAGGAGTTAGCTAACTATGGCTACACCTTC	CASSDPGTQELANYGYTF
TRBD1	16	TRBV4-1	-	TRBJ2-1	TGCGCCAGCAGCCAAGGTCCGAGACAGGGTATCAATGAGCAGTTCTTC	CASSQGPRQGINEQFF
TRBD2	14	TRBV11-2	many	TRBJ2-1	TGTGCCAGCAGCTTTACTAGCGGGAGAACTGAGCAGTTCTTC	CASSFTSGRTEQFF
-	16	TRBV20-1	many	TRBJ2-3	TGCAGTGCTCTGAATCCTCCCCCTCTGGGCACAGATACGCAGTATTTT	CSALNPPPLGTDTQYF
-	14	TRBV7-2	many	TRBJ2-1	TGTGCCAGCAGCTTAGTGGGTAGTTTCAATGAGCAGTTCTTC	CASSLVGSFNEQFF
-	15	TRBV6-1	-	TRBJ2-7	TGTGCCAGCAGTGAAGCGTGGGGCGTCCCCTACGAGCAGTACTTC	CASSEAWGVPYEQYF
-	13	TRBV5-6	few	TRBJ2-3	TGTGCCAGCAGCTTTCGGGAAACAGATACGCAGTATTTT	CASSFRETDTQYF
TRBD1	17	TRBV4-1	-	TRBJ2-2	TGCGCCAGCAGCCAACCAAGGATGACAGGGGTCACCGGGGAGCTGTTTTTT	CASSQPRMTGVTGELFF
-	15	TRBV7-2	-	TRBJ1-2	TGTGCCAGCACCATGGTTGAGGGATCCAACTATGGCTACACCTTC	CASTMVEGSNYGYTF
-	12	TRBV29-1	-	TRBJ1-2	TGCAGCGTCCTGGGTCAAAACTATGGCTACACCTTC	CSVLGQNYGYTF
-	12	TRBV3-1	once	TRBJ2-3	TGTGCCAGCAACCATCGGACAGATACGCAGTATTTT	CASNHRTDTQYF
-	11	TRBV20-1	many	TRBJ1-1	TGCAGTGCTAGCGGGGGGGTTACGGCTTTCTTT	CSASGGVTAFF
-	14	TRBV7-8	few	TRBJ2-7	TGTGCCAGCAGTACAGTGGGTGGGCCCTACGAGCAGTACTTC	CASSTVGGPYEQYF
-	14	TRBV7-9	-	TRBJ1-2	TGTGCCCGCAGCCTCGGTGGGCTTGACTATGGCTACACCTTC	CARSLGGLDYGYTF
-	13	TRBV14	many	TRBJ1-1	TGTGCCAGCAGCCAAGAAGGACATATTGAAGCTTTCTTT	CASSQEGHIEAFF
TRBD1	13	TRBV6-1	-	TRBJ1-1	TGTGCCAGCAGCAGGGGGAGAGACACTGAAGCTTTCTTT	CASSRGRDTEAFF
-	13	TRBV15	-	TRBJ1-2	TGTGCCACCAGCAGTTCCGGGGGCTATGGCTACACCTTC	CATSSSGGYGYTF
TRBD2	17	TRBV9	-	TRBJ2-3	TGTGCCAGCAGCGTAGAGGGGACTAGCGGGAGACTAAATACGCAGTATTTT	CASSVEGTSGRLNTQYF
-	13	TRBV6-1	-	TRBJ2-1	TGTGCCAGCAGTGACACAGGGTGGAATGAGCAGTTCTTC	CASSDTGWNEQFF
-	13	TRBV12-3/TRBV12-4	many	TRBJ2-2	TGTGCCAGCAAAAAAGGCGGGACCGGGGAGCTGTTTTTT	CASKKGGTGELFF
-	15	TRBV4-1	-	TRBJ1-5	TGCGCCAGCAGCCAAGGGGACTTAAAAAATCAGCCCCAGCATTTT	CASSQGDLKNQPQHF